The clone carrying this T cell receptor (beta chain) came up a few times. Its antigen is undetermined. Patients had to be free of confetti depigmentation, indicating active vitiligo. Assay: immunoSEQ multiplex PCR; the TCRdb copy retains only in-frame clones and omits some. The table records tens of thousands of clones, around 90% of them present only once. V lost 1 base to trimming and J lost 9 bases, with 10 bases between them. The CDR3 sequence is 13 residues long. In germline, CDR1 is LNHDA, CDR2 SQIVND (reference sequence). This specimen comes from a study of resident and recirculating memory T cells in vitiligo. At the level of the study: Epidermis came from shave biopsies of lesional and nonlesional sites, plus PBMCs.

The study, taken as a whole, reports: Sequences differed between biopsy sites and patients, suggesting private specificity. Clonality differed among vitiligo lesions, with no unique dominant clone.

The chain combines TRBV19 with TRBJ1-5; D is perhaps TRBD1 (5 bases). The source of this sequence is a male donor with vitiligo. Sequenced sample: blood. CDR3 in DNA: TGTGCCAGTAGTATAGGGGGGGTCCCGCCCCAGCATTTT. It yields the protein CASSIGGVPPQHF. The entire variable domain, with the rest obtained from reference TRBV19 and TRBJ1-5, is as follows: DGGITQSPKYLFRKEGQNVTLSCEQNLNHDAMYWYRQDPGQGLRLIYYSQIVNDFQKGDIAEGYSVSREKKESFPLTVTSAQKNPTAFYLCASSIGGVPPQHFGDGTRLSIL.